This T cell receptor beta chain was observed in a study of glioma-infiltrating T cells after dendritic cell vaccination. The CDR3 sequence is 16 residues long. The germline V gene has CDR1 MNHEY and CDR2 SMNVEV (reference sequence). V lost 4 bases and J lost 0; bases outside the gene matches: 6. The repertoire was sequenced with immunoSEQ multiplex PCR; TCRdb's copy has only in-frame clones and lacks some. Among more than 95,000 clones listed, 65% to 85% were seen once. Points from the study as a whole: Patients with more pretreatment TILs had longer time to progression and survival.

The time point here: after dendritic cell vaccination, including at tumor progression/relapse. In the case of this clone: What it binds is unknown.

The chain links TRBV27 to TRBJ1-2, with 9 nucleotides matching TRBD1. The receptor's source is a human donor with glioblastoma. The sequencing used blood, collected after dendritic cell vaccination. The CDR3 DNA reads as TGTGCCAGCAGTTGGGCCTGGGACAGGGCTAACTATGGCTACACCTTC. Encoded protein: CASSWAWDRANYGYTF.